The 5 T cell receptor beta chains given below trace back to one sample, sequenced in a study of blood T cell repertoires in COVID-19 (dated by TCRdb to between 2020 and 2021). The library was generated by the immunoSEQ multiplex PCR assay. In its TCRdb copy, this immuneACCESS table keeps in-frame sequences only and misses some clones. Where compared with another copy, unresolved V genes explain less than half of these, and the others have no known cause. Here the sample has about 270,000 clones; less than 95% occur a single time. The ten biggest clones cover 2.8% of the sample. Sample: PBMCs or T cells enriched from blood (not recorded which). The receptors stem from a man in his forties or fifties who had been exposed to COVID-19.

The chain recombines TRBV4-1 with TRBJ1-2, with TRBD1 as a possible D gene (6 bases). V lost 4 bases to trimming and J lost 2 bases, with 11 bases between them. Germline V gives CDR1 MGHRA, CDR2 YSYEKL. There are 14 residues in the CDR3. In nucleotides, the CDR3 is TGCGCCAGCAGCCCGCCCGGGACAAACTATGGCTACACCTTC. It yields the protein CASSPPGTNYGYTF.

The J gene is TRBJ2-5, the V gene TRBV5-6, with D perhaps matching TRBD2 (5 bases). This CDR3 comprises 15 residues. The germline V and J ends were trimmed by 3 bases and 0 bases, with 12 bases remaining between them. The germline V gene encodes CDR1 SGHDT and CDR2 YYEEEE. CDR3 nucleotide sequence: TGTGCCAGCAGCTATTACTCGGACTACCAAGAGACCCAGTACTTC. Amino acids: CASSYYSDYQETQYF.

This clone has ten or more counts. The CDR3: CASSERNGLYEQYF. Written as DNA, the CDR3 is TGTGCCAGCAGTGAACGGAACGGACTGTACGAGCAGTACTTC. The V call is TRBV25-1, the J call TRBJ2-7, with D perhaps matching TRBD2 (5 bases). CDR3 size: 14 residues. Deletions cut 2 bases from V and 4 bases from J, with 12 bases between. Germline V lookup: CDR1 MGHDK, CDR2 SYGVNS.

This chain connects TRBV11-3 to TRBJ2-2; TRBD2 matches 11 bases. Trimming took 5 bases from V and 3 from J; bases not matched to a gene: 2. Germline V gives CDR1 SGHNT, CDR2 YENEEA. CDR3 size: 15 residues. The CDR3 loop reads CASSRGLADTGELFF. CDR3 DNA sequence: TGTGCCAGCAGCAGGGGACTAGCGGACACCGGGGAGCTGTTTTTT.

This chain uses TRBV10-2 with TRBJ1-6; D unresolved. CDR3 length equals 14 residues. CDR1 and CDR2 (germline): WSHSY, SAAADI. Trimming stripped 4 bases from V and 4 bases from J, with 8 bases between. The CDR3 sequence is CASSAGSYNSPLHF. CDR3 nucleotide sequence: TGCGCCAGCAGTGCAGGAAGTTATAATTCACCCCTCCACTTT.